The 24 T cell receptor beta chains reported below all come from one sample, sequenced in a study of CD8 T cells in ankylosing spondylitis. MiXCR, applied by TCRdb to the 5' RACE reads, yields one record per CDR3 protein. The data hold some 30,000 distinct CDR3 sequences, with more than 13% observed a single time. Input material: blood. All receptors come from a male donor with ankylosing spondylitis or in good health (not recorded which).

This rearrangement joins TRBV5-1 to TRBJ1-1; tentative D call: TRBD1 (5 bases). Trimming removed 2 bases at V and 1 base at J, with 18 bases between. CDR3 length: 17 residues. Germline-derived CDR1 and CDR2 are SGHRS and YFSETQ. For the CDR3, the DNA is TGCGCCAGCAGCTTTACCGCCGGGGGACGTAGGAACACTGAAGCTTTCTTT. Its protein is CASSFTAGGRRNTEAFF.

CDR3 DNA: TGTGCCATCAGCACACTAGCGGGAGGGCCCAATGAGCAGTTCTTC. This translates into CAISTLAGGPNEQFF. V and J are TRBV10-3 and TRBJ2-1, with 13 positions matching TRBD2. Germline-derived CDR1 and CDR2 are ENHRY and SYGVKD. Trimming cost V 6 bases and J 6 bases; bases outside gene matches: 5. The CDR3 extends over 15 amino acids.

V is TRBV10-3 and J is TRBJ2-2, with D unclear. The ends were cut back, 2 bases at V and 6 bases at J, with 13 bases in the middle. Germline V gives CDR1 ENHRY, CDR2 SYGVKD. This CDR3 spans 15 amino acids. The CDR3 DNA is TGTGCCATCAGTGAGAGGGCGGCAGGCTCCGGGGAGCTGTTTTTT. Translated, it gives CAISERAAGSGELFF.

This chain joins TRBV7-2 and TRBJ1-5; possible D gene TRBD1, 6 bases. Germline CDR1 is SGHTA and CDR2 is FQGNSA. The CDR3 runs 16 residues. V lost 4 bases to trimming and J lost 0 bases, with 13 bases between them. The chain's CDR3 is CASSSRTGASNQPQHF. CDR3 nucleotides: TGTGCCAGCAGCTCGCGGACGGGGGCTAGCAATCAGCCCCAGCATTTT. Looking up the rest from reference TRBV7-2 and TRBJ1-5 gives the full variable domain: GAGVSQSPSNKVTEKGKDVELRCDPISGHTALYWYRQSLGQGLEFLIYFQGNSAPDKSGLPSDRFSAERTGGSVSTLTIQRTQQEDSAVYLCASSSRTGASNQPQHFGDGTRLSIL.

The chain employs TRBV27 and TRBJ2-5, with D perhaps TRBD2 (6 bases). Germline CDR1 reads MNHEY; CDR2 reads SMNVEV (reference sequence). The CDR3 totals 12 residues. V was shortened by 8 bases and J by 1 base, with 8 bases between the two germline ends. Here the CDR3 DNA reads TGTGCCAGCGGGGGGTTCCAAGAGACCCAGTACTTC. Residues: CASGGFQETQYF.

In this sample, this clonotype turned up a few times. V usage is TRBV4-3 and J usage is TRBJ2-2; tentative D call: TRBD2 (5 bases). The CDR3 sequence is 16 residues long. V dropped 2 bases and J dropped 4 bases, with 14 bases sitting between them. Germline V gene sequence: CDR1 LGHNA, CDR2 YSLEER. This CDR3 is CASSQRADRGTGELFF. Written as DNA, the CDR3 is TGCGCCAGCAGCCAAAGGGCCGATCGGGGCACCGGGGAGCTGTTTTTT.

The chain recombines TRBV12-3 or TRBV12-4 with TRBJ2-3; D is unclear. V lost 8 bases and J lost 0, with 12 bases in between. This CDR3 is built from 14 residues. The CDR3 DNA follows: TGTGCCAGCGCAAAGCAGGAGAGCACAGATACGCAGTATTTT. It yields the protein CASAKQESTDTQYF.

CDR3: CASREAGGNEQYV. The CDR3 bases are TGTGCCAGTCGAGAAGCGGGAGGGAACGAGCAGTACGTC. The chain carries TRBV28 and TRBJ2-7; 10 bases are a match to TRBD2. Germline CDR1 reads MDHEN; CDR2 reads SYDVKM. CDR3 length: 13 amino acids. The V and J ends lost 9 bases and 5 bases, in that order; junction bases with no gene match: 7.

The CDR3 here is CASSEALQAVGELFF. For the CDR3, the DNA is TGTGCCAGCAGTGAAGCGCTACAAGCGGTCGGGGAGCTGTTTTTT. This sequence joins TRBV2 and TRBJ2-2; a possible D gene is TRBD2 (5 bases). There are 15 residues in the CDR3. The germline V gene has CDR1 SNHLY and CDR2 FYNNEI. V was trimmed by 0 bases and J by 7 bases, leaving 12 bases between them. Full variable domain (missing parts from reference TRBV2 and TRBJ2-2): EPEVTQTPSHQVTQMGQEVILRCVPISNHLYFYWYRQILGQKVEFLVSFYNNEISEKSEIFDDQFSVERPDGSNFTLKIRSTKLEDSAMYFCASSEALQAVGELFFGEGSRLTVL.

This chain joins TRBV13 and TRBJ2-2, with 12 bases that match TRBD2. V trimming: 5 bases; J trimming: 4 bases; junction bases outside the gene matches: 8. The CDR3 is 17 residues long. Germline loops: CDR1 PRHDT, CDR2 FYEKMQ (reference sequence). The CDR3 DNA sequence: TGTGCCAGCAGCCGGTCTAGCGGGGGGGCAAGCACCGGGGAGCTGTTTTTT. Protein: CASSRSSGGASTGELFF.

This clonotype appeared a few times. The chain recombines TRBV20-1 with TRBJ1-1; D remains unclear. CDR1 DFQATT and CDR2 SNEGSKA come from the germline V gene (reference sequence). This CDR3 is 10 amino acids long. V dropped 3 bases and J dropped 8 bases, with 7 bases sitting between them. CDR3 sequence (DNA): TGCAGTGCTAGTTGGAGGGAAGCTTTCTTT. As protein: CSASWREAFF.

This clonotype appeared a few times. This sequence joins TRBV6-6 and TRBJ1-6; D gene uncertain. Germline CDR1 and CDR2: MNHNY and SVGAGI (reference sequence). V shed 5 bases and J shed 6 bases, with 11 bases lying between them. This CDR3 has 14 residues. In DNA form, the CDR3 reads TGTGCCAGCAGTACTGGACGGAGTAATTCACCCCTCCACTTT. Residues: CASSTGRSNSPLHF.

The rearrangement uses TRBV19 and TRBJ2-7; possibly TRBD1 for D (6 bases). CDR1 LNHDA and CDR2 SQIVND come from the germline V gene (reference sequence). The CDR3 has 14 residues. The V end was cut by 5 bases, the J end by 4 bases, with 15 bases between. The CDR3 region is CASSPDRIRYEQYF. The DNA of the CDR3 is TGTGCCAGTAGTCCCGACAGGATTCGATACGAGCAGTACTTC.

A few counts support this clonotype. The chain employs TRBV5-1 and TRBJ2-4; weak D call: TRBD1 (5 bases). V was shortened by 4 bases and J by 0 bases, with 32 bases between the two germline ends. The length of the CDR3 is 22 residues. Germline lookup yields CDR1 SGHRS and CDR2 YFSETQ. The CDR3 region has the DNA TGCGCCAGCAGCCTTGCCACCTCTCTCGACAGTGACTTCTGGCTAGCCAAAAACATTCAGTACTTC. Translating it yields CASSLATSLDSDFWLAKNIQYF.

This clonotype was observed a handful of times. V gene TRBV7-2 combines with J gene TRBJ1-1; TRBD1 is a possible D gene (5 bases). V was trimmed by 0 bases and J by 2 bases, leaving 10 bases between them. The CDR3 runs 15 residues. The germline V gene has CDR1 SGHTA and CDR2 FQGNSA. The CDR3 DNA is TGTGCCAGCAGCTTAGCCGGGACTCCAAACACTGAAGCTTTCTTT. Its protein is CASSLAGTPNTEAFF.

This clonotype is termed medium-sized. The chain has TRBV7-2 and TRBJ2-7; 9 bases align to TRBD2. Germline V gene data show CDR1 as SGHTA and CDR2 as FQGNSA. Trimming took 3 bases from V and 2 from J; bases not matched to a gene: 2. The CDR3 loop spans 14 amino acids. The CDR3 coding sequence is TGTGCCAGCAGCTTTCTAGCGGGGCCCTACGAGCAGTACTTC. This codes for CASSFLAGPYEQYF.

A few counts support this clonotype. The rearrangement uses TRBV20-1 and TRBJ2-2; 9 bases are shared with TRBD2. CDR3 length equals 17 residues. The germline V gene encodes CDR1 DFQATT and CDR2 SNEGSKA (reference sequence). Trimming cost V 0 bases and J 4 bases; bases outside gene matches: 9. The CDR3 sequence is CSARDRSGGPITGELFF. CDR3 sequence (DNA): TGCAGTGCTAGAGATCGCAGCGGGGGGCCTATCACCGGGGAGCTGTTTTTT.

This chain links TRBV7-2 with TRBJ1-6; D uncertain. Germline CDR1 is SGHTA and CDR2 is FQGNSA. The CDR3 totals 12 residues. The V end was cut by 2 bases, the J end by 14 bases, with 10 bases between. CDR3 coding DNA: TGTGCCAGCAGCTTAACCGGGCTGGCCCTCCACTTT. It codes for CASSLTGLALHF.

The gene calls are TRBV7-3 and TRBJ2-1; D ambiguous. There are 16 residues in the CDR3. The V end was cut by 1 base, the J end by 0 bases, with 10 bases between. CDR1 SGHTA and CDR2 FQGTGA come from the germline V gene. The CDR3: CASSLSPRSSYNEQFF. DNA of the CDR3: TGTGCCAGCAGCTTAAGTCCGAGGAGCTCCTACAATGAGCAGTTCTTC.

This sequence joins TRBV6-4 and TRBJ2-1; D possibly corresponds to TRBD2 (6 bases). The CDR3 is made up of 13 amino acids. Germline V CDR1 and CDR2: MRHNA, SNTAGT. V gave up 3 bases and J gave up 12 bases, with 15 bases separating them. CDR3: CASSDTTSQSQFF. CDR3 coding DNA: TGTGCCAGCAGTGATACTACTAGCCAATCGCAGTTCTTC.

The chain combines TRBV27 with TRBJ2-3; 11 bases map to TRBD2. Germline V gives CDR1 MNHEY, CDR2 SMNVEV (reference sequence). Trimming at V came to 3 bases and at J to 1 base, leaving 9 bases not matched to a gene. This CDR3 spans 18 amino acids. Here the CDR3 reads CASSFGLAGRTGTDTQYF. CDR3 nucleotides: TGTGCCAGCAGTTTCGGACTAGCGGGCCGTACAGGCACAGATACGCAGTATTTT.

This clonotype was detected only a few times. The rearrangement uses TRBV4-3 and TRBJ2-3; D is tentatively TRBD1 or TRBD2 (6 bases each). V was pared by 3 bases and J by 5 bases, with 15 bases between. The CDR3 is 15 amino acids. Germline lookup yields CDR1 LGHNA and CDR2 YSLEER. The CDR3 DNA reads TGCGCCAGCAGCCAGGAAGGGGGGCGGGTAGATACGCAGTATTTT. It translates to CASSQEGGRVDTQYF.

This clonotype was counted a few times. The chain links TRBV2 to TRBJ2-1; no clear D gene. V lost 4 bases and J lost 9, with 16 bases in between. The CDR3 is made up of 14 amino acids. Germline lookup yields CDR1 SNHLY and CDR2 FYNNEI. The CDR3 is CASSVALRRGEQFF. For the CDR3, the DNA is TGTGCCAGCAGTGTAGCTCTGCGGAGAGGTGAGCAGTTCTTC.

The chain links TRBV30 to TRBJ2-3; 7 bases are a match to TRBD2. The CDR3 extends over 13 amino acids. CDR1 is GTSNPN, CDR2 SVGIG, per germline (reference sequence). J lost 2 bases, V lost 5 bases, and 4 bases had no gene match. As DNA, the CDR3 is TGTGCCTGGCGGGACTATTTCACAGATACGCAGTATTTT. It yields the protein CAWRDYFTDTQYF.